There are a few counts of the clone carrying this T cell receptor (beta chain). No antigen is known for it. Each cDNA held unique molecular identifiers, and template switching gave it a universal primer site. TCRdb re-called the 5' RACE reads through MiXCR, storing one row per CDR3 protein. In the table there are about 1.7 million distinct CDR3 sequences, about 32% of which are singletons. The data belong to a study of identical twins. Germline V gene data show CDR1 as SGHTA and CDR2 as FQGNSA. The V end lost 1 base, the J end lost 3 bases, and 13 bases lay between the germline ends. The CDR3 is made up of 15 amino acids. Study-level findings and limits: Memory repertoires lacked the insertion deficit that abundant cord blood beta clonotypes showed.

The specimen was cord blood. This receptor was identified in a newborn girl in good health. The J gene is TRBJ2-7, the V gene TRBV7-2, with D hard to call. Written as DNA, the CDR3 is TGTGCCAGCAGCTTAGGTTTGACGGCCCTCTACGAGCAGTACTTC. It encodes CASSLGLTALYEQYF.